These 27 T cell receptor beta chains were sequenced from one sample in a study of T cell responses to AZD1222 COVID-19 vaccine. Clones were sequenced by immunoSEQ multiplex PCR, and TCRdb holds only the in-frame ones, with some missing. The table has nearly 110,000 clones, about 90% seen once; the top ten hold less than 9.5%. The sequences come from peripheral blood, collected 28 days after the second AZD1222 dose. Source of these receptors: an adult who received the AZD1222 COVID-19 vaccine.

The J gene is TRBJ1-4, the V gene TRBV18; D not certain. CDR3 length equals 13 residues. The V and J ends lost 4 bases and 5 bases respectively, with 8 bases between them. Germline V CDR1 and CDR2: KGHSH, LQKENI. The DNA for the CDR3 is TGTGCCAGCTCACAGGGCGGGAATGAAAAACTGTTTTTT. Protein sequence: CASSQGGNEKLFF.

This clone was detected once. The CDR3 DNA follows: TGTGCCAGCAGCGAGGCCCGAGGGCCCACTAGCGGGGGGGCCACAGATACGCAGTATTTT. It translates to CASSEARGPTSGGATDTQYF. The chain recombines TRBV9 with TRBJ2-3; 13 bases are shared with TRBD2. Germline CDR1 and CDR2: SGDLS and YYNGEE. V was clipped by 3 bases and J by 2 bases; unmatched bases: 15. This CDR3 region has 20 residues.

The rearrangement uses TRBV15 and TRBJ2-2; D remains unclear. CDR1 is LNHNV, CDR2 YYDKDF, per germline (reference sequence). V gave up 5 bases and J gave up 6 bases, with 10 bases separating them. The CDR3 is 13 residues long. The DNA of the CDR3 is TGTGCCACCAGCGTGGGGTGGTCCGGGGAGCTGTTTTTT. It yields the protein CATSVGWSGELFF.

The rearrangement joins TRBV4-3 to TRBJ2-2, with 8 bases fitting TRBD2. This CDR3 region has 16 residues. Looked up from germline, CDR1 is LGHNA and CDR2 is YSLEER. V was clipped by 5 bases and J by 6 bases; unmatched bases: 11. CDR3 nucleotides: TGCGCCAGCAGCTCTTGGGTAGCGGGGTGGTCCGGGGAGCTGTTTTTT. It translates to CASSSWVAGWSGELFF.

This chain links TRBV19 with TRBJ1-1; D might be TRBD1 (5 bases). CDR3 length: 14 residues. Germline values: CDR1 LNHDA, CDR2 SQIVND (reference sequence). The ends were cut back, 3 bases at V and 2 bases at J, with 10 bases in the middle. CDR3 sequence: CASSIAGGNTEAFF. The CDR3 nucleotides are TGTGCCAGTAGTATTGCGGGGGGTAACACTGAAGCTTTCTTT. Supplemented by reference TRBV19 and TRBJ1-1, the full variable domain reads DGGITQSPKYLFRKEGQNVTLSCEQNLNHDAMYWYRQDPGQGLRLIYYSQIVNDFQKGDIAEGYSVSREKKESFPLTVTSAQKNPTAFYLCASSIAGGNTEAFFGQGTRLTVV.

This chain joins TRBV29-1 and TRBJ1-2; D perhaps matches TRBD1 (6 bases). Germline CDR1 SQVTM, CDR2 ANQGSEA. With 6 bases removed from V and 5 bases from J, the gap between germline ends came to 19 bases. The CDR3 sequence is 14 residues long. The CDR3 DNA sequence: TGCAGCGTCAATGCTGGCAGGGGTCCTTATGGCTACACCTTC. This gives the protein CSVNAGRGPYGYTF.

This clone was counted a single time. The J gene is TRBJ2-2, the V gene TRBV5-1; D uncertain. Trimming cost V 1 base and J 0 bases, with 7 bases left between them. Germline loops: CDR1 SGHRS, CDR2 YFSETQ. The CDR3 is 15 amino acids. In nucleotides, the CDR3 is TGCGCCAGCAGCTTGCTGGGGTCGAACACCGGGGAGCTGTTTTTT. Translation gives CASSLLGSNTGELFF. Filled out from reference TRBV5-1 and TRBJ2-2, the complete variable domain reads KAGVTQTPRYLIKTRGQQVTLSCSPISGHRSVSWYQQTPGQGLQFLFEYFSETQRNKGNFPGRFSGRQFSNSRSEMNVSTLELGDSALYLCASSLLGSNTGELFFGEGSRLTVL.

For the CDR3, the DNA is TGTGCCAGCAGCCAAGATCTTGGGGTAGGAGTCTACGAGCAGTACTTC. Residues: CASSQDLGVGVYEQYF. The chain carries TRBV3-1 (or the pseudogene TRBV3-2) and TRBJ2-7; D is undetermined. Germline V lookup: CDR1 LGHDT, CDR2 YNNKEL (reference sequence). The CDR3 consists of 16 residues. V was clipped by 0 bases and J by 3 bases, with 15 bases between them.

The chain has TRBV6-5 and TRBJ1-2, with a possible D match to TRBD1 (5 bases). Germline V lookup: CDR1 MNHEY, CDR2 SVGAGI. CDR3 length: 13 residues. Trimming stripped 6 bases from V and 4 bases from J, with 12 bases between. The CDR3 sequence is CASRPLQGYGYTF. CDR3 DNA sequence: TGTGCCAGCAGGCCACTTCAGGGCTATGGCTACACCTTC.

The chain's CDR3 is CASSRGQGDSIDTQYF. CDR3 in DNA: TGTGCCAGCAGCCGCGGACAGGGAGATTCTATAGATACGCAGTATTTT. The chain combines TRBV5-4 with TRBJ2-3; 8 positions agree with TRBD1. There are 16 residues in the CDR3. V shed 4 bases and J 5 bases; nucleotides not matched to a gene: 12. Germline V lookup: CDR1 SGHNT, CDR2 YYREEE (reference sequence).

This clone appeared a single time. For the CDR3, the DNA is TGTGCCAGCAATCCGTTTTCTATTGGGGGGGTGCAGTTCTTC. It specifies CASNPFSIGGVQFF. V gene TRBV9 combines with J gene TRBJ2-1; 7 bases fit TRBD2. This CDR3 spans 14 amino acids. In germline, CDR1 is SGDLS, CDR2 YYNGEE. The ends lost 6 bases at V and 12 bases at J; junction bases unmatched: 15.

The chain joins TRBV21-1 to TRBJ2-1; the DNA was not used to check the table's D call, TRBD2. TRBV21-1 is a pseudogene locus. This CDR3 has 17 residues. The CDR3 loop reads CASSKERGSDAYNEQFF. CDR3 bases: TGTGCCAGCAGCAAAGAACGCGGCAGCGACGCCTACAATGAGCAGTTCTTC.

The chain employs TRBV5-6 and TRBJ1-1; D gene ambiguous. This CDR3 has 15 residues. Between the trimmed V and J ends, which lost 2 bases and 5 bases, there was a span of 16 bases. Germline CDR1 SGHDT, CDR2 YYEEEE. The CDR3 DNA follows: TGTGCCAGCAGCTTTGTGGTAGGGTCTGGAACTGAAGCTTTCTTT. Its protein product is CASSFVVGSGTEAFF.

This clone is classed as medium-sized (0.01 to 0.1%). CDR3 bases: TGTGCCAGCAGCCAAGCCCCGGACAGCCGTAATTCACCCCTCCACTTT. Translated: CASSQAPDSRNSPLHF. The rearrangement joins TRBV4-2 to TRBJ1-6; TRBD1 might be the D (6 bases). V lost 1 base and J 6 bases, leaving 13 bases between the germline ends. The CDR3 has 16 amino acids. The germline gives CDR1 LGHNA, CDR2 YNFKEQ.

This chain links TRBV11-3 with TRBJ2-1; D might be TRBD1 (7 bases). V lost 5 bases and J lost 0, with 14 bases in between. This CDR3 is built from 16 residues. CDR1 SGHNT and CDR2 YENEEA come from the germline V gene. The CDR3 sequence: CASSTAGQSSYNEQFF. The CDR3 DNA reads as TGTGCCAGCAGCACCGCGGGACAGAGCTCCTACAATGAGCAGTTCTTC.

The chain has TRBV9 and TRBJ1-1, with TRBD1 matching 7 bases. Germline CDR1 SGDLS, CDR2 YYNGEE. This CDR3 region has 14 residues. With V trimmed by 3 bases and J by 5 bases, 7 bases remained unmatched. CDR3 in amino acids: CASSGGQSGTEAFF. CDR3 coding DNA: TGTGCCAGCAGCGGGGGACAGTCGGGTACTGAAGCTTTCTTT.

This clone was detected only once. V usage is TRBV6-4 and J usage is TRBJ2-3, with D possibly called TRBD1 or TRBD2 (5 bases each). The CDR3 is 13 residues long. V was cut by 6 bases and J by 3 bases, with 10 bases left in between. Germline V gene data show CDR1 as MRHNA and CDR2 as SNTAGT. CDR3 DNA: TGTGCCAGCAGCCGGGACCCGACAGATACGCAGTATTTT. Its translation: CASSRDPTDTQYF.

CDR3 sequence reads: CASSMGHVGEQFF. The DNA of the CDR3 is TGTGCCAGCAGCATGGGGCACGTCGGTGAGCAGTTCTTC. The chain combines TRBV7-2 with TRBJ2-1, with D perhaps TRBD1 (5 bases). Deletions cut 5 bases from V and 9 bases from J, with 14 bases between. The CDR3 spans 13 residues. Germline-derived CDR1 and CDR2 are SGHTA and FQGNSA.

This clone was seen only once. V is TRBV7-2 and J is TRBJ1-4; maybe TRBD1 (5 bases). Germline-derived CDR1 and CDR2 are SGHTA and FQGNSA. Trimming pared 2 bases from V and 7 bases from J, leaving 14 bases between. There are 15 residues in the CDR3. CDR3 sequence reads: CASSLSGTGAEKLFF. The DNA of the CDR3 is TGTGCCAGCAGCTTATCTGGGACCGGGGCTGAAAAACTGTTTTTT.

The rearrangement links TRBV5-1 to TRBJ2-1, with D tentatively TRBD2 (5 bases). CDR1 SGHRS and CDR2 YFSETQ come from the germline V gene. The CDR3 has 16 amino acids. V was cut by 0 bases and J by 6 bases, with 16 bases left in between. The CDR3 DNA sequence: TGCGCCAGCAGCTTGGGGTTAGCGCCTTGGGGCAATGAGCAGTTCTTC. It specifies CASSLGLAPWGNEQFF.

This chain connects TRBV6-1 to TRBJ1-4, with a possible D match to TRBD1 (5 bases). CDR1 MNHNS and CDR2 SASEGT come from the germline V gene. The ends were cut back, 7 bases at V and 0 bases at J, with 21 bases in the middle. This CDR3 comprises 18 residues. The CDR3, as DNA: TGTGCCAGCACTGAGCAGGGTTGGAATTTCGCAACTAATGAAAAACTGTTTTTT. As protein: CASTEQGWNFATNEKLFF.

The J gene is TRBJ1-4, the V gene TRBV12-3 or TRBV12-4; possible D gene TRBD1, 5 bases. The V and J ends lost 1 base and 11 bases respectively, with 11 bases between them. CDR3 length equals 13 residues. The CDR3 loop is CASSLGDGGKLFF. CDR3 sequence (DNA): TGTGCCAGCAGTTTAGGCGACGGGGGGAAACTGTTTTTT.

The rearrangement links TRBV7-9 to TRBJ2-5, with 7 bases fitting TRBD1. Trimming removed 4 bases from V and 5 bases from J; junction bases left unmatched: 4. Germline CDR1 and CDR2: SEHNR and FQNEAQ (reference sequence). The CDR3 sequence is 13 residues long. The CDR3 DNA reads TGTGCCAGCAGCTCGAGGGGGCCGGAGACCCAGTACTTC. This sequence encodes CASSSRGPETQYF.

The rearrangement joins TRBV7-3 to TRBJ2-5; 9 bases are a match to TRBD2. J gave up 4 bases and V 2 bases, and 8 bases lay outside the gene matches. This CDR3 is 16 amino acids long. Germline V CDR1 and CDR2: SGHTA, FQGTGA. The CDR3 loop reads CASSLSPSGDPETQYF. CDR3 coding DNA: TGTGCCAGCAGCTTATCTCCTAGCGGGGACCCAGAGACCCAGTACTTC.

The chain joins TRBV4-3 to TRBJ1-2; TRBD1 matches at 9 bases. Per the germline V gene, CDR1 is LGHNA and CDR2 is YSLEER. There are 14 residues in the CDR3. V lost 5 bases to trimming and J lost 4 bases; unmatched junction nucleotides: 5. CDR3 sequence reads: CASSKQGAPYGYTF. The CDR3 DNA is TGCGCCAGCAGCAAACAGGGGGCGCCCTATGGCTACACCTTC.

The chain carries TRBV6-5 and TRBJ1-2, with D unclear. The V and J ends lost 0 bases and 0 bases respectively, with 11 bases between them. The CDR3 covers 16 residues. Germline assignment: CDR1 MNHEY and CDR2 SVGAGI. DNA of the CDR3: TGTGCCAGCAGTTACTCGCCGAACGGAGCTAACTATGGCTACACCTTC. Amino acid sequence: CASSYSPNGANYGYTF.

The V and J genes are TRBV21-1 and TRBJ2-1. TRBV21-1 is an annotated pseudogene. This CDR3 region has 15 residues. The CDR3 spells CASTKRGASRAEQFF. In DNA, the CDR3 is TGTGCCAGCACCAAAAGGGGGGCTAGCAGGGCTGAGCAGTTCTTC.